The following is a TCR beta chain sequence with its context. This clonotype came up many times. The antigen it recognizes is unknown. Qualities for individual bases were not recorded, and no much larger clone is one base off. A patient counted as having stable Graves' hyperthyroidism if no progression to ophthalmopathy occurred over 18 months of follow-up. Hyperthyroidism patients were aged 18 to 65 years and newly diagnosed, with disease duration of less than 2 months. Exclusion was applied to patients with uncontrolled infections, other autoimmune diseases, pregnancy or lactation. Diagnoses were established on the basis of clinical symptoms, serum thyroxine and TRAb, thyroid ultrasound, and orbital computed tomography. Ficoll-Paque density gradient centrifugation was used to isolate PBMCs from 9.5 to 10 ml of fresh peripheral blood. Total RNA was extracted using Trizol reagent, and RNA quality was assessed on an Agilent 2100 Bioanalyzer.

For CDR1 and CDR2, the germline V gene (reference sequence) lists MNHEY and SMNVEV. Inclusive of the bounding cysteine and phenylalanine, the CDR3 is 15 residues long. Only the CDR3 part of the read is kept: 45 bases, read in frame from the first base. Trimming takes 2 bases from V and 4 bases from J, and the germline ends sit 11 bases apart. Amplification of TCR beta CDR3 regions was carried out from RNA transcripts. A first-round RT-PCR of the TCR CDR3 used the HTBI primer set with the Qiagen OneStep RT-PCR kit. A second multiplex PCR round built the libraries, followed by size selection and purification. Sequencing of the libraries was done on an Illumina HiSeq2000 using paired-end 100 bp reads. As for how the authors treated the data: SOAPnuke was used to process the raw data, with reads discarded if the reads contained adapters or uncalled bases, had a mean Phred below 15, or lacked an exact constant-primer or identifier match. COPE v1.2.5 was used to merge high-quality paired reads, and clonotypes were defined as unique nucleotide sequences. MiTCR v1.1 was used to align the clonotypes against IMGT TRBV, TRBD and TRBJ reference segments. Only V-J combinations with frequency above 0.0001, covering about 99% of repertoires, were analysed. The TCS score was defined as the ratio of F50 (clonal expansion) to E x V (chaos), calculated using BLOSUM62-based TCRdist between CDR3 peptides within each V-J. Welch's t-statistics and random forest reduced several hundred V-J features to 10 to 15, which were used in a naive Bayes classifier (R e1071). The public sequencing data were trimmed at Q25 with fastp and processed into clonotypes with MiXCR by TCRdb, which kept only in-frame beta chains. CDR3 protein duplicates are merged, each entry listing the most common genes and DNA. The V and J calls shown here were made by TCRdb, not taken from the authors' results. Present in this sample are around 450,000 distinct CDR3 sequences, less than 20% of which were seen just once. Of the sample, roughly 13% falls within the top ten clones.

These data are taken from a study of T cells in Graves' hyperthyroidism and ophthalmopathy (dated by TCRdb to the late 2010s). Broadly, across the study: Peripheral blood was collected at initial diagnosis, before any treatment. The 100 discovery patients were randomly divided into training and test sets at a 7:3 ratio. In several Graves' hyperthyroidism patients, the study also compared T-cell repertoires from thyroid tissue with T-cell repertoires from blood. To identify distinguishing TCR V-J signatures, a discovery cohort of 90 to 100 patients was used, comprising 43 with Graves' ophthalmopathy and about 59 with stable Graves' hyperthyroidism. Once sampling was done, hyperthyroidism patients were given methimazole at a starting dose of 30 mg daily, whereas ophthalmopathy patients were given high-dose intravenous methylprednisolone. Prospective prediction of ophthalmopathy was tested in an independent validation cohort consisting of 18 to 20 hyperthyroidism patients and 17 patients who later progressed to ophthalmopathy. The paper reports TCR Vbeta CDR3 sequencing of approximately 140 peripheral blood samples: under 45 ophthalmopathy, fewer than 80 hyperthyroidism and 17 progressor patients.

Study-level results and caveats: In validation, the model predicted progression to ophthalmopathy with approximately 71% sensitivity and 72.22% specificity, a median of 6.5 months before onset. Ophthalmopathy was separated from stable hyperthyroidism by a 13 V-J signature model, with approximately 90% sensitivity and 81% to 82% specificity obtained in cross-validation and 80%/75% obtained in testing. Sample size was not statistically predetermined, and investigators were not blinded to group allocation. Blood samples also contained most of the expanded thyroid clonotypes (frequency above 0.001), which suggests that blood repertoires may reflect thyroid immune responses.

The chain links TRBV27 with TRBJ1-4; the D gene is perhaps TRBD1, on 5 matching bases. The sequence came from a woman younger than 35 with Graves' hyperthyroidism. The material sequenced was blood. The DNA reads TGTGCCAGCAGTTTAGCAGGGAGGAGTAATGAAAAACTGTTTTTT. The encoded protein is CASSLAGRSNEKLFF.